This TCR beta chain was sequenced in a study of cytomegalovirus exposure and HLA in healthy donors. The germline V and J ends were trimmed by 4 bases and 7 bases, with 14 bases remaining between them. The CDR3 is 14 residues long. Germline CDR1 reads SGHRS; CDR2 reads YFSETQ. Vbeta (60) and Jbeta (13) primers were used in the PCR. Repertoires were generated with immunoSEQ multiplex PCR, while TCRdb's copy carries only in-frame clones and drops some. The sample yields 100,000 to 150,000 clones, about 82% seen once. The sample was PBMCs. The V gene is TRBV5-1, the J gene TRBJ1-4; a weak D match, TRBD1 (6 bases). The TCR sequence derives from a man aged 25-45 years in good health and CMV-seronegative. CDR3 loop: CASSPGVGAEKLFF. CDR3 DNA sequence: TGCGCCAGCAGCCCAGGGGTTGGGGCTGAAAAACTGTTTTTT. Drawing the rest from reference TRBV5-1 and TRBJ1-4, the complete variable domain is KAGVTQTPRYLIKTRGQQVTLSCSPISGHRSVSWYQQTPGQGLQFLFEYFSETQRNKGNFPGRFSGRQFSNSRSEMNVSTLELGDSALYLCASSPGVGAEKLFFGSGTQLSVL.